This entry describes one TCR beta chain. Germline V gene sequence: CDR1 SEHNR, CDR2 FQNEAQ (reference sequence). The ends were cut back, 5 bases at V and 7 bases at J, with 18 bases in the middle. This CDR3 region has 15 residues. This sample was taken from a study of OX40 agonist ivuxolimab in advanced cancers. The table came from immunoSEQ multiplex PCR; TCRdb's copy has only in-frame clones and leaves some out. The table records fewer than 20,000 clones, 65% to 90% of them present only once. This chain uses TRBV7-9 with TRBJ2-1, with D possibly being TRBD2 (6 bases). This TCR came from an adult with an advanced solid tumor such as melanoma, head and neck, liver or kidney cancer. The specimen was CD4+ or CD8+ T cells sorted from blood, collected in a trial of the OX40 agonist ivuxolimab. CDR3 loop: CASSLPGLRLNEQFF. The CDR3 DNA reads as TGTGCCAGCAGCCTTCCGGGACTCAGATTAAATGAGCAGTTCTTC.